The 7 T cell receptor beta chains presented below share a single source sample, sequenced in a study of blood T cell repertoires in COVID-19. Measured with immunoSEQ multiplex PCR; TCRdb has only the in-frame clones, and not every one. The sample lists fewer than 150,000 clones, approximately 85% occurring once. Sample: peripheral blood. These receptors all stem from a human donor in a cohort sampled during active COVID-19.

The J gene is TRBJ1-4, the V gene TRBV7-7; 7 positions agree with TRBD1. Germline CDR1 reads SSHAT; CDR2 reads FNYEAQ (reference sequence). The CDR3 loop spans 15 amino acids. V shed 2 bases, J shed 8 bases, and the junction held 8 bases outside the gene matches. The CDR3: CASSLSRTGKEKLFF. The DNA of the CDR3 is TGTGCCAGCAGCTTATCCAGGACAGGAAAGGAAAAACTGTTTTTT.

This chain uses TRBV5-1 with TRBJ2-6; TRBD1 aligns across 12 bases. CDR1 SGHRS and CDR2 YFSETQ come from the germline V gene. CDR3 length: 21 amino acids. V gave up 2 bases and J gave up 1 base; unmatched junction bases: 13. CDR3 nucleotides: TGCGCCAGCAGCTTCCCCGTAAATCCGGGACAGGGGGCTTCTGGGGCCAACGTCCTGACTTTC. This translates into CASSFPVNPGQGASGANVLTF. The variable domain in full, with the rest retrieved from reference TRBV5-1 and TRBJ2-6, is KAGVTQTPRYLIKTRGQQVTLSCSPISGHRSVSWYQQTPGQGLQFLFEYFSETQRNKGNFPGRFSGRQFSNSRSEMNVSTLELGDSALYLCASSFPVNPGQGASGANVLTFGAGSRLTVL.

The CDR3 region has the DNA TGTGCCAGCGAAAAGGGGAGGGGCGGGAGGTCCCGCACAGATACGCAGTATTTT. It yields the protein CASEKGRGGRSRTDTQYF. The rearrangement uses TRBV3-1 (or the pseudogene TRBV3-2) and TRBJ2-3; 8 bases fit TRBD2. The length of the CDR3 is 18 residues. V gave up 8 bases and J gave up 1 base; unmatched junction bases: 17. CDR1 and CDR2 from the germline V gene are LGHDT and YNNKEL (reference sequence).

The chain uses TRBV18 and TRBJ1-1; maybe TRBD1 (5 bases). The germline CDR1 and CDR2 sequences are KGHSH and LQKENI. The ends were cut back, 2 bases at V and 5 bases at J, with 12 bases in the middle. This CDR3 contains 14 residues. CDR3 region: CASSPMGGVTEAFF. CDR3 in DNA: TGTGCCAGCTCACCAATGGGAGGGGTAACTGAAGCTTTCTTT.

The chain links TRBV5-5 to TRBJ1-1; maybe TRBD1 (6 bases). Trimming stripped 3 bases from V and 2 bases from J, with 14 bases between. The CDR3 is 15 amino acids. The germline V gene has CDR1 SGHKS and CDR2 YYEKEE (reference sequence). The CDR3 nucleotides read TGTGCCAGCAGCTCTAGACAGGCTTTTAACACTGAAGCTTTCTTT. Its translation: CASSSRQAFNTEAFF.

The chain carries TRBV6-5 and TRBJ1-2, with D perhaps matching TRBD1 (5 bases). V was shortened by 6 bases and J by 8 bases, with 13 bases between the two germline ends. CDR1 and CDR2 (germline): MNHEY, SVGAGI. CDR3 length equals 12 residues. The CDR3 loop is CASRRDSGGYTF. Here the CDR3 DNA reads TGTGCCAGCAGGCGGGACTCCGGGGGCTACACCTTC.

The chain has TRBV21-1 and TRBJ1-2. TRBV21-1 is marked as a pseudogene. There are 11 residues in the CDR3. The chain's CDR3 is CASSRRQGYTF. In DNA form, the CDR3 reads TGTGCCAGCAGCCGGAGGCAGGGCTACACCTTC.